Detailed here is one T cell receptor (beta chain). As yet, its antigen is unknown. This sample is drawn from a study of cytomegalovirus exposure and HLA in healthy donors. Overall study results and limits: A few CMV-associated chains were confirmed in vitro to be specific for CMV antigens.

60 Vbeta and 13 Jbeta primers were used in PCR. TCRdb keeps only in-frame clones here, not all; method: immunoSEQ multiplex PCR. The repertoire includes about 160,000 clones, roughly 80% of them detected once, and 8.5% sits in the top ten. The V and J ends lost 6 bases and 9 bases, in that order; junction bases with no gene match: 16. This CDR3 is built from 16 residues. Germline V gives CDR1 SGHAT, CDR2 FQNNGV. This TCR came from a male donor in good health and CMV-seropositive. Sample: PBMCs. This chain links TRBV11-2 with TRBJ2-1, with 8 positions matching TRBD1. CDR3: CASSESPGTGVGEQFF. Here the CDR3 DNA reads TGTGCCAGCAGTGAGAGCCCCGGGACAGGAGTCGGTGAGCAGTTCTTC.